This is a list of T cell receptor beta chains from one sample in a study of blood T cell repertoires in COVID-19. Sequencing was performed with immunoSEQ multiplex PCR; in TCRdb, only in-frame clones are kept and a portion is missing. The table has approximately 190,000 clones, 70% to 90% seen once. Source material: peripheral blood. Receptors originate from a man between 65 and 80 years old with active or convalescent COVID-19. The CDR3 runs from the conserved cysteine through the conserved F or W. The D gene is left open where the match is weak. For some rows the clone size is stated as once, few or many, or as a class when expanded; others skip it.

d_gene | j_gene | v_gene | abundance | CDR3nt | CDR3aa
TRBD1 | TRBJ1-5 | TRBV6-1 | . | TGTGCCAGCAGTGAGTCCGGGACAGGGTCAAATCAGCCCCAGCATTTT | CASSESGTGSNQPQHF
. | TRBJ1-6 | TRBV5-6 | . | TGTGCCAGCAGCTGGAGGGCTCGCTCACCCCTCCACTTT | CASSWRARSPLHF
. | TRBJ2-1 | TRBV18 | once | TGTGCCAGCTCACCACCCGGGACTTCCAATGAGCAGTTCTTC | CASSPPGTSNEQFF
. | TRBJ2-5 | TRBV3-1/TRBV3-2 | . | TGTGCCAGCGGTTCTAGTCCCCAAGAGACCCAGTACTTC | CASGSSPQETQYF
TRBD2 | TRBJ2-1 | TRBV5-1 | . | TGCGCCAGCAGCTTCGGGACTAGCGGGGACAATGAGCAGTTCTTC | CASSFGTSGDNEQFF
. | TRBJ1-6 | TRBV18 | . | TGTGCCAGCTCACCGGAGTCCGGGAGCTCCTATAATTCACCCCTCCACTTT | CASSPESGSSYNSPLHF
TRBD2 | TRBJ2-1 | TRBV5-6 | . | TGTGCCAGCACCTTGCCCCTAGCGGGGTCCTACAATGAGCAGTTCTTC | CASTLPLAGSYNEQFF
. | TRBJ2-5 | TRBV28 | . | TGTGCCAGCAGTTTGGCGGGGCGAGAGACCCAGTACTTC | CASSLAGRETQYF
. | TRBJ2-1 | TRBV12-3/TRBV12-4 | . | TGTGCCAGCAGTTTAGGAGGTAATGAGCAGTTCTTC | CASSLGGNEQFF
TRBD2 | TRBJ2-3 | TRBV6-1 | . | TGTGCCAGCAGTGAAGCGAGCGGGGGGGCCGGGGATACGCAGTATTTT | CASSEASGGAGDTQYF
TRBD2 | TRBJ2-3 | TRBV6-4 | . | TGTGCCAGCAGCCGGACTAGCGCAACCCCCACAGATACGCAGTATTTT | CASSRTSATPTDTQYF
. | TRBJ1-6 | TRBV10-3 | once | TGTGCCACCGCGGAGGGAAACTCCTATAATTCACCCCTCCACTTT | CATAEGNSYNSPLHF
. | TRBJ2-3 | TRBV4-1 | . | TGCGCCAGCTCCCCGACGGGATCCACAGATACGCAGTATTTT | CASSPTGSTDTQYF
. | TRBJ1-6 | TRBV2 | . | TGTGCCAGCAGTGAAGACGTCCCAGGCCATTCACCCCTCCACTTT | CASSEDVPGHSPLHF
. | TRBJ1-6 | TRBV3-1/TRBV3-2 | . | TGTGCCAGCAGCCAAAGTCAGGGGAATTCACCCCTCCACTTT | CASSQSQGNSPLHF
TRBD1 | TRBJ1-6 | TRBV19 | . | TGTGCCAGTAGTATTCTCAGGGGGCGCGAGTCACCCCTCCACTTT | CASSILRGRESPLHF
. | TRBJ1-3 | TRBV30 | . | TGTGCCTGGAGTCCGGTTTATGGAAACACCATATATTTT | CAWSPVYGNTIYF
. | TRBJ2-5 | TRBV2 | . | TGTGCCAGCAGTGACGTTAGCGTAGAGACCCAGTACTTC | CASSDVSVETQYF
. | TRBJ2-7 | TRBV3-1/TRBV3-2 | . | TGTGCCAGCAGCCAAGTTGCGTCCTACGAGCAGTACTTC | CASSQVASYEQYF
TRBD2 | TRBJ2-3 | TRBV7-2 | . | TGTGCCAGCAGCCCCAGACTAGCGGGAGGCACAGATACGCAGTATTTT | CASSPRLAGGTDTQYF
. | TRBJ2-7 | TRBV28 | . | TGTGCCAGCAGTTTGGGGGGGCAGCGGGAGCAGTACTTC | CASSLGGQREQYF
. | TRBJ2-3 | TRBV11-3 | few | TGTGCCAGCAGCTTAGGAGCGGGCAATACGCAGTATTTT | CASSLGAGNTQYF
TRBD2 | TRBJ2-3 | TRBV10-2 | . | TGCGCCAGCGGCTTAGCGGGAGGGTCCCCCACAGATACGCAGTATTTT | CASGLAGGSPTDTQYF
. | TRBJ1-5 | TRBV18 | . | TGTGCCAGCTCACCAACAGTCAATCAGCCCCAGCATTTT | CASSPTVNQPQHF
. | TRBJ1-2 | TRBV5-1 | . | TGCGCCAGCAGCCAAAATCCAGGCTATGGCTACACCTTC | CASSQNPGYGYTF
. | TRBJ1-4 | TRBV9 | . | TGTGCCAGCAGCGTAGGACAGGCAACTAATGAAAAACTGTTTTTT | CASSVGQATNEKLFF
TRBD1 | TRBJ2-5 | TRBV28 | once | TGTGCCAGCAGTTCTCAGGGGGCTAAAGAGACCCAGTACTTC | CASSSQGAKETQYF
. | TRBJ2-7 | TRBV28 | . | TGTGCCAGCAGTTCCGGGACATACCCCTACGAGCAGTACTTC | CASSSGTYPYEQYF
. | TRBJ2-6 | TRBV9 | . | TGTGCCAGCAGCGCCTTTCCCGCGACAGGAATGGGGTCTGGGGCCAACGTCCTGACTTTC | CASSAFPATGMGSGANVLTF
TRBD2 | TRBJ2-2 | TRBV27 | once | TGTGCCAGCAGTTTAAGTCTAGCGGTTATCTCGAACACCGGGGAGCTGTTTTTT | CASSLSLAVISNTGELFF
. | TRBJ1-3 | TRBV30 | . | TGTGCCTGGAGTGTAAGCGGAAACACCATATATTTT | CAWSVSGNTIYF
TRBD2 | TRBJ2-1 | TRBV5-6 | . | TGTGCCAGCAGCTTGGGACGGGGGGTTGAGCAGTTCTTC | CASSLGRGVEQFF
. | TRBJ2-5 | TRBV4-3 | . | TGCGCCAGCAGCCACAGGGTTCGGGAGACCCAGTACTTC | CASSHRVRETQYF
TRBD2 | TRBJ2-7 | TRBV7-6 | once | TGTGCCAGCAGTCAAGGTTTAGGACTAGCGGGCCACGAGCAGTACTTC | CASSQGLGLAGHEQYF
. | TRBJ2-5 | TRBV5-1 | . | TGCGCCAGCAGGTCCGGGGACCAAGAGACCCAGTACTTC | CASRSGDQETQYF
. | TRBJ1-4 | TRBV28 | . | TGTGCCAGCAGTTCACCCGGAGGCACTAATGAAAAACTGTTTTTT | CASSSPGGTNEKLFF
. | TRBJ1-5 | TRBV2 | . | TGTGCCAGCAGGCAACATAACCGGGAGTTAAATCAGCCCCAGCATTTT | CASRQHNRELNQPQHF
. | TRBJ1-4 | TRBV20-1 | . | TGCAGTGCTAGAGGGTTCAGGGTGGTGTTT | CSARGFRVVF
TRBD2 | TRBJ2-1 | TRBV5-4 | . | TGTGCCAGCAGCTTAACTAGCGGGTATTACAATGAGCAGTTCTTC | CASSLTSGYYNEQFF
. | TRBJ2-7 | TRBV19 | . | TGTGCCAGTAGTCTAAGACAGGGAGGAAACGAGCAGTACTTC | CASSLRQGGNEQYF
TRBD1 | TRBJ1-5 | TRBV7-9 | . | TGTGCCAGCAGCACCGGGACAGGGTTGGGCAATCAGCCCCAGCATTTT | CASSTGTGLGNQPQHF
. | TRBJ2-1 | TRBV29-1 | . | TGCAGCGTTCACCCCGGGGGCAATGAGCAGTTCTTC | CSVHPGGNEQFF
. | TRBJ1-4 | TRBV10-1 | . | TGCGCCAGCAGTGAGTCTGGGCGGGGAACTAATGAAAAACTGTTTTTT | CASSESGRGTNEKLFF
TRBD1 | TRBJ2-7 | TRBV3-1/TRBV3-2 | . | TGTGCCAGCAGCCCGGGACAGGGAGGCTCCTACGAGCAGTACTTC | CASSPGQGGSYEQYF
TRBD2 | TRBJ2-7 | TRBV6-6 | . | TGTGCCAGCAGTCGGGCCTCGGGACTAGCGGGATTGAGCTCCTACGAGCAGTACTTC | CASSRASGLAGLSSYEQYF